The present T cell receptor beta chain was sequenced within a study of beta chain features in type 1 diabetes. Whole-study results and caveats: TCRB CDR3s were moderately but significantly shorter in Type 1 diabetes patients in all four CD4+ subsets.

Reverse transcription of all isolated RNA meant that expressed TCRB transcripts were sequenced. Sequencing was performed with immunoSEQ multiplex PCR; in TCRdb, only in-frame clones are kept and a portion is missing. The table shows 600,000 to 700,000 clones, with under 15% occurring only once. Details on this clone: Its cognate antigen is unknown.

Naive, central memory, regulatory and stem cell-like memory cells within the CD4+ compartment were sorted using CD45RO/CCR7/CD25/CD127/CD95/CD27. The sequence was obtained from a man between 18 and 35 years old with type 1 diabetes. The sequencing sample was made of naive CD4+ T cells from blood.

The CDR3 spells CASSRPRGGASTDTQYF. The CDR3 nucleotides are TGTGCCAGCAGCCGCCCTCGTGGGGGGGCTAGCACAGATACGCAGTATTTT. The genes are TRBV16 and TRBJ2-3; possibly TRBD2 for D (7 bases). Germline CDR1 and CDR2: KGHSY and FQNENV. Trimming cost V 4 bases and J 0 bases, with 17 bases left between them. CDR3 length: 17 amino acids. The complete variable domain, with remaining parts taken from reference TRBV16 and TRBJ2-3, reads GEEVAQTPKHLVRGEGQKAKLYCAPIKGHSYVFWYQQVLKNEFKFLISFQNENVFDETGMPKERFSAKCLPNSPCSLEIQATKLEDSAVYFCASSRPRGGASTDTQYFGPGTRLTVL.